A selection of T cell receptor beta chains follows, all from one sample in a study of yellow fever vaccine responses in identical twins. TCRdb re-called the RT-PCR reads with MiXCR, one entry per CDR3 protein. The sample includes 5,500 to 6,500 distinct CDR3 sequences, approximately 65% seen only once; the top ten take roughly 4%. The source material was T cells from blood (PBMCs), unsorted or a sorted subset (not recorded which), sampled before or after yellow fever vaccination (not recorded which). The source is a young woman who received the yellow fever vaccine. Each CDR3 is given with its conserved first and last residue. The D gene is left open where the match is weak. Part of the rows lack a size; the others show once, few, many or a class for expanded clones.

J,D,size,V,CDR3,DNA
TRBJ2-7,-,-,TRBV6-1,CASSIYREAYEQYF,TGTGCCAGCAGTATCTACCGAGAAGCCTACGAGCAGTACTTC
TRBJ2-5,-,-,TRBV12-3/TRBV12-4,CASSLGGQETQYF,TGTGCCAGCAGTTTAGGGGGGCAAGAGACCCAGTACTTC
TRBJ2-5,-,-,TRBV29-1,CSVDDSQETQYF,TGCAGCGTTGATGACAGCCAAGAGACCCAGTACTTC
TRBJ1-4,-,few,TRBV4-1,CASSPSRTNEKLFF,TGCGCCAGCAGCCCCAGTAGGACTAATGAAAAACTGTTTTTT
TRBJ2-1,-,-,TRBV5-6,CASSLDIGSYNEQFF,TGTGCCAGCAGCTTGGATATCGGTTCCTACAATGAGCAGTTCTTC
TRBJ1-5,TRBD1,once,TRBV13,CASTTGGKSNQPQHF,TGTGCCAGCACTACAGGGGGTAAAAGCAATCAGCCCCAGCATTTT
TRBJ2-1,-,few,TRBV4-2,CASSQEPSGNEQFF,TGTGCCAGCAGCCAAGAGCCTTCGGGGAATGAGCAGTTCTTC
TRBJ1-1,-,-,TRBV29-1,CSVDEGLNTEAFF,TGCAGCGTTGATGAGGGGTTGAACACTGAAGCTTTCTTT
TRBJ2-1,-,-,TRBV7-9,CASSLRGEQFF,TGTGCCAGCAGCTTAAGAGGCGAGCAGTTCTTC
TRBJ2-7,-,-,TRBV2,CASSEARTGSRYEQYF,TGTGCCAGCAGTGAAGCGCGAACAGGGTCTAGGTACGAGCAGTACTTC
TRBJ2-5,TRBD1,once,TRBV29-1,CSVVTGQQETQYF,TGCAGCGTAGTGACAGGGCAACAAGAGACCCAGTACTTC
TRBJ1-6,-,-,TRBV6-5,CASSYTTASPLHF,TGTGCCAGCAGTTACACTACAGCCTCACCCCTCCACTTT
TRBJ2-5,-,-,TRBV6-2/TRBV6-3,CASSYPQETQYF,TGTGCCAGCAGTTACCCCCAAGAGACCCAGTACTTC
TRBJ1-6,TRBD1,-,TRBV29-1,CSAIQGARGSPLHF,TGCAGCGCCATACAGGGGGCGCGGGGTTCACCCCTCCACTTT
TRBJ2-3,TRBD2,once,TRBV7-2,CASSTGLAAADTQYF,TGTGCCAGCAGCACGGGACTAGCGGCCGCAGATACGCAGTATTTT
TRBJ2-7,-,-,TRBV12-3/TRBV12-4,CASSPDSSYEQYF,TGTGCCAGCAGCCCCGACAGTTCCTACGAGCAGTACTTC
TRBJ2-1,-,-,TRBV5-5,CASSLGQSSYNEQFF,TGTGCCAGCAGCTTGGGACAAAGCTCCTACAATGAGCAGTTCTTC
TRBJ2-7,-,-,TRBV4-2,CASSQERSNTYEQYF,TGTGCCAGCAGCCAAGAAAGGTCAAATACCTACGAGCAGTACTTC
TRBJ1-5,TRBD1,-,TRBV4-1,CASSPQPGQVGQPQHF,TGCGCCAGCAGCCCGCAACCGGGACAGGTAGGGCAGCCCCAGCATTTT
TRBJ2-7,TRBD1,-,TRBV4-1,CASSQDLAGGIGEQYF,TGCGCCAGCAGCCAAGATCTGGCAGGGGGCATTGGCGAGCAGTACTTC
TRBJ2-5,TRBD2,-,TRBV3-1,CASSQGLAEIQETQYF,TGTGCCAGCAGCCAAGGACTAGCGGAGATCCAAGAGACCCAGTACTTC
TRBJ2-7,-,once,TRBV20-1,CSARGRRIYEQYF,TGCAGTGCTAGAGGCCGCCGGATCTACGAGCAGTACTTC
TRBJ2-6,-,few,TRBV21-1,CASRIPGANVLTF,TGTGCCAGCAGGATACCTGGGGCCAACGTCCTGACTTTC
TRBJ2-1,-,-,TRBV29-1,CSVERWLGAAFDEQFF,TGCAGCGTTGAAAGGTGGCTCGGGGCAGCTTTCGATGAGCAGTTCTTC
TRBJ2-5,TRBD2,-,TRBV5-5,CASSLAGGGETQYF,TGTGCCAGCAGCTTGGCGGGGGGAGGGGAGACCCAGTACTTC
TRBJ2-7,-,-,TRBV30,CAWVGTAWEQYF,TGTGCCTGGGTAGGGACCGCCTGGGAGCAGTACTTC
TRBJ2-1,-,-,TRBV7-2,CASNRSYEQFF,TGTGCCAGCAACCGGAGCTATGAGCAGTTCTTC
TRBJ2-5,TRBD1,-,TRBV11-1,CASSSGQQETQYF,TGTGCCAGCAGCTCGGGACAGCAAGAGACCCAGTACTTC
TRBJ2-1,-,-,TRBV11-1,CASSLIGNYNEQFF,TGTGCCAGCAGCTTAATAGGGAACTACAATGAGCAGTTCTTC
TRBJ2-5,-,-,TRBV18,CASSPRGIGETQYF,TGTGCCAGCTCACCACGAGGGATAGGAGAGACCCAGTACTTC
TRBJ2-1,TRBD2,-,TRBV13,CASTLRGEYNEQFF,TGTGCCAGCACCTTGCGGGGGGAATACAATGAGCAGTTCTTC
TRBJ2-1,TRBD2,once,TRBV7-9,CASSLGSGVYNEQFF,TGTGCCAGCAGCTTAGGGAGCGGGGTCTACAATGAGCAGTTCTTC
TRBJ2-7,-,-,TRBV25-1,CASSKAGTLNEQYF,TGTGCCAGCAGTAAGGCGGGAACACTTAACGAGCAGTACTTC
TRBJ1-1,-,few,TRBV20-1,CSGGGNTEAFF,TGCAGTGGGGGGGGGAACACTGAAGCTTTCTTT
TRBJ1-2,TRBD1,-,TRBV6-1,CASSRAGQASKDGYTF,TGTGCCAGCAGCAGGGCGGGACAGGCTTCAAAGGATGGCTACACCTTC
TRBJ2-1,-,-,TRBV7-9,CASSLSLEPINFF,TGTGCCAGCAGCTTATCCCTCGAGCCTATCAATTTCTTC
TRBJ1-5,-,-,TRBV2,CASSEIGVSQPQHF,TGTGCCAGCAGTGAAATTGGGGTATCTCAGCCCCAGCATTTT
TRBJ1-5,TRBD1,once,TRBV13,CASSARQGNQPQHF,TGTGCCAGCAGCGCGCGACAGGGTAATCAGCCCCAGCATTTT
TRBJ2-2,-,few,TRBV5-5,CASSLSSNTGELFF,TGTGCCAGCAGCTTGTCCTCCAACACCGGGGAGCTGTTTTTT
TRBJ2-3,-,-,TRBV9,CASSVDSSTDTQYF,TGTGCCAGCAGCGTAGATTCTAGCACAGATACGCAGTATTTT
TRBJ2-3,-,-,TRBV29-1,CSAIFASDTQYF,TGCAGCGCTATATTCGCCTCAGATACGCAGTATTTT
TRBJ2-2,-,-,TRBV19,CASSTGTLNTGELFF,TGTGCCAGTAGTACCGGGACTCTGAACACCGGGGAGCTGTTTTTT
TRBJ2-7,-,-,TRBV10-1,CASQGGDTPYEQYF,TGCGCCAGCCAGGGTGGGGACACTCCTTACGAGCAGTACTTC
TRBJ2-7,-,-,TRBV11-1,CASSSGLGYEQYF,TGTGCCAGCAGCTCGGGGCTAGGATACGAGCAGTACTTC
TRBJ2-7,-,-,TRBV2,CASRQNSYEQYF,TGTGCCAGCAGGCAAAACTCCTACGAGCAGTACTTC
TRBJ1-1,-,-,TRBV6-1,CASQQGRSTEAFF,TGTGCCAGCCAACAGGGTAGGAGTACTGAAGCTTTCTTT
TRBJ2-5,-,few,TRBV11-2,CASSHGSNQETQYF,TGTGCCAGCAGTCATGGGAGTAACCAAGAGACCCAGTACTTC
TRBJ2-1,-,-,TRBV7-9,CASSDEVGNEQFF,TGTGCCAGCAGCGACGAAGTAGGAAATGAGCAGTTCTTC
TRBJ2-5,-,-,TRBV13,CASRSGGESQETQYF,TGTGCCAGCAGGTCAGGGGGGGAGTCCCAAGAGACCCAGTACTTC
TRBJ1-2,-,-,TRBV25-1,CASSEYQGSGGYTF,TGTGCCAGCAGTGAATATCAGGGATCTGGTGGCTACACCTTC